The 30 T cell receptor beta chains given below trace back to one sample, sequenced in a study of blood T cell repertoires in COVID-19. The protocol was immunoSEQ multiplex PCR, while the TCRdb copy is restricted to in-frame clones and leaves out a portion. The sample holds approximately 300,000 clones; nearly 90% are singletons and the top ten take 3.5% to 4.5%. Sequenced material: PBMCs or T cells enriched from blood (not recorded which). These receptors all stem from a woman aged 18-30 years with acute COVID-19.

This chain joins TRBV7-3 and TRBJ2-3; 11 bases are a match to TRBD2. Germline lookup yields CDR1 SGHTA and CDR2 FQGTGA. CDR3 length equals 16 residues. V dropped 4 bases and J dropped 6; count of bases not matched to a gene: 9. The CDR3 nucleotides read TGTGCCAGCAGCTCAACTAGCGGGAGTCTCGCCGATACGCAGTATTTT. It yields the protein CASSSTSGSLADTQYF.

The V and J genes are TRBV7-9 and TRBJ2-5; perhaps TRBD2 as D (7 bases). The CDR3 is made up of 15 amino acids. Germline CDR1 is SEHNR and CDR2 is FQNEAQ (reference sequence). The V end was cut by 6 bases, the J end by 4 bases, with 18 bases between. The CDR3 sequence is CASSPRGREGETQYF. CDR3 DNA sequence: TGTGCCAGCAGTCCTAGGGGGAGGGAAGGAGAGACCCAGTACTTC.

The V gene is TRBV11-3, the J gene TRBJ1-3; D uncertain. Trimming pared 5 bases from V and 3 bases from J, leaving 8 bases between. The CDR3 length is 13 residues. Germline-derived CDR1 and CDR2 are SGHNT and YENEEA. The CDR3 DNA reads as TGTGCCAGCAGCGGCGGGAGTGGAAACACCATATATTTT. Its translation is CASSGGSGNTIYF. Combining the CDR3 with reference TRBV11-3 and TRBJ1-3 gives the whole variable domain EAGVVQSPRYKIIEKKQPVAFWCNPISGHNTLYWYLQNLGQGPELLIRYENEEAVDDSQLPKDRFSAERLKGVDSTLKIQPAELGDSAVYLCASSGGSGNTIYFGEGSWLTVV.

This chain connects TRBV10-3 to TRBJ2-1, with D possibly TRBD2 on 6 matching bases. The V end lost 7 bases, the J end lost 2 bases, and 15 bases lay between the germline ends. The germline V gene encodes CDR1 ENHRY and CDR2 SYGVKD. The CDR3 totals 15 residues. DNA for the CDR3: TGTGCCATCATGGATGCTAGCGCCGCCTACAATGAGCAGTTCTTC. Translated: CAIMDASAAYNEQFF.

This rearrangement joins TRBV12-5 to TRBJ1-3; 10 nucleotides match TRBD1. Germline-derived CDR1 and CDR2 are LGHNT and FRNRAP. J lost 7 bases, V lost 3 bases, and 3 bases had no gene match. This CDR3 has 14 residues. CDR3 DNA sequence: TGTGCTAGTGGTTTTGAGGGACAGGGGAACACCATATATTTT. Protein sequence: CASGFEGQGNTIYF. The full variable domain, its missing parts supplied by reference TRBV12-5 and TRBJ1-3, is DARVTQTPRHKVTEMGQEVTMRCQPILGHNTVFWYRQTMMQGLELLAYFRNRAPLDDSGMPKDRFSAEMPDATLATLKIQPSEPRDSAVYFCASGFEGQGNTIYFGEGSWLTVV.

This chain connects TRBV18 to TRBJ1-2; D gene ambiguous. V was cut by 6 bases and J by 0 bases, with 17 bases left in between. CDR3 length: 16 amino acids. Germline V CDR1 and CDR2: KGHSH, LQKENI. The CDR3 region is CASSNYTILTNYGYTF. In nucleotides, the CDR3 is TGTGCCAGCTCCAACTACACCATCCTCACTAACTATGGCTACACCTTC. The variable domain in full, completed from reference TRBV18 and TRBJ1-2, reads NAGVMQNPRHLVRRRGQEARLRCSPMKGHSHVYWYRQLPEEGLKFMVYLQKENIIDESGMPKERFSAEFPKEGPSILRIQQVVRGDSAAYFCASSNYTILTNYGYTFGSGTRLTVV.

The V call is TRBV2, the J call TRBJ1-1, with 7 nucleotides matching TRBD1. V gave up 6 bases and J gave up 3 bases; unmatched junction bases: 7. Germline V gives CDR1 SNHLY, CDR2 FYNNEI. This CDR3 has 14 amino acids. CDR3 protein: CASSLQGEDTEAFF. The CDR3 DNA reads TGTGCCAGCAGCCTCCAGGGGGAGGACACTGAAGCTTTCTTT.

The chain is built from TRBV7-3 and TRBJ1-5; the match to TRBD1 covers 8 bases. Germline values: CDR1 SGHTA, CDR2 FQGTGA. The junction had 9 bases not matched to a gene; V was cut back by 5 bases and J by 6 bases. The CDR3 has 15 residues. The CDR3 sequence is CASSPSGQVGQPQHF. In DNA, the CDR3 is TGTGCCAGCAGCCCGTCGGGACAGGTGGGTCAGCCCCAGCATTTT.

The V gene is TRBV5-1, the J gene TRBJ1-1, with a weak D call TRBD1 (5 bases). Trimming pared 7 bases from V and 6 bases from J, leaving 13 bases between. The CDR3 is 12 residues long. Germline assignment: CDR1 SGHRS and CDR2 YFSETQ. CDR3 in DNA: TGCGCCAGCTCAGGGAGGGGCCCTGAAGCTTTCTTT. Protein sequence: CASSGRGPEAFF.

This clone turned up a few times. The gene calls are TRBV18 and TRBJ1-4; unclear D gene. The CDR3 totals 14 residues. V lost 6 bases and J 0 bases, leaving 8 bases between the germline ends. Germline CDR1 reads KGHSH; CDR2 reads LQKENI. This chain's CDR3 is CASSPTSTNEKLFF. CDR3 bases: TGTGCCAGCTCGCCGACATCAACTAATGAAAAACTGTTTTTT.

The chain employs TRBV5-1 and TRBJ2-1; 10 bases align to TRBD1. The CDR3 loop spans 16 amino acids. CDR1 SGHRS and CDR2 YFSETQ come from the germline V gene. V lost 4 bases to trimming and J lost 9 bases; unmatched junction nucleotides: 13. The CDR3 region has the DNA TGCGCCAGCAGCAGCTTACCGGGACAGGGGTTAAGTGAGCAGTTCTTC. Protein product: CASSSLPGQGLSEQFF.

CDR3 nucleotide sequence: TGTGCCAGTAGTTCGGGACAGGCTAATTACAATGAGCAGTTCTTC. Translation: CASSSGQANYNEQFF. This chain joins TRBV19 and TRBJ2-1; 8 bases map to TRBD1. This CDR3 has 15 residues. Per germline, CDR1 LNHDA and CDR2 SQIVND (reference sequence). The V gene end was trimmed by 5 bases and the J gene end by 4 bases; junction bases not matched to a gene: 7. Complete variable domain (other parts from reference TRBV19 and TRBJ2-1): DGGITQSPKYLFRKEGQNVTLSCEQNLNHDAMYWYRQDPGQGLRLIYYSQIVNDFQKGDIAEGYSVSREKKESFPLTVTSAQKNPTAFYLCASSSGQANYNEQFFGPGTRLTVL.

The V gene is TRBV20-1, the J gene TRBJ1-2, with 7 bases lining up with TRBD1. The germline V gene encodes CDR1 DFQATT and CDR2 SNEGSKA (reference sequence). CDR3 length equals 12 residues. Trimming at V came to 3 bases and at J to 5 bases, leaving 3 bases not matched to a gene. CDR3 nucleotide sequence: TGCAGTGCTAGTGGGACAGAGTATGGCTACACCTTC. Its translation: CSASGTEYGYTF.

The CDR3 region has the DNA TGTGCCAGCACAAATGGACAGGATACAGGGAAACAGCAGTTCTTC. Translated, it gives CASTNGQDTGKQQFF. The chain links TRBV9 to TRBJ2-1, with 7 bases identical to TRBD1. The V and J ends lost 6 bases and 11 bases, in that order; junction bases with no gene match: 17. The V gene's germline CDR1 is SGDLS and CDR2 YYNGEE. CDR3 length: 15 residues.

This chain links TRBV27 with TRBJ2-7; 9 positions match TRBD2. The length of the CDR3 is 15 residues. V dropped 3 bases and J dropped 0; count of bases not matched to a gene: 3. Germline CDR1 reads MNHEY; CDR2 reads SMNVEV (reference sequence). CDR3 amino acids: CASSLGLALSYEQYF. DNA of the CDR3: TGTGCCAGCAGTTTGGGACTAGCCCTCTCCTACGAGCAGTACTTC.

The chain recombines TRBV2 with TRBJ2-3; tentatively, D is TRBD1 (6 bases). Germline CDR1 SNHLY, CDR2 FYNNEI. This CDR3 is 13 amino acids long. V was pared by 6 bases and J by 5 bases, with 12 bases between. CDR3 amino acids: CASRGDILDTQYF. Written as DNA, the CDR3 is TGTGCCAGCAGGGGGGACATATTAGATACGCAGTATTTT. The complete variable domain, with remaining parts taken from reference TRBV2 and TRBJ2-3, reads EPEVTQTPSHQVTQMGQEVILRCVPISNHLYFYWYRQILGQKVEFLVSFYNNEISEKSEIFDDQFSVERPDGSNFTLKIRSTKLEDSAMYFCASRGDILDTQYFGPGTRLTVL.

This rearrangement joins TRBV7-9 to TRBJ1-4, with 8 bases matching TRBD1. Germline-derived CDR1 and CDR2 are SEHNR and FQNEAQ (reference sequence). The J segment lost 6 bases and the V segment lost 5 bases, leaving 2 bases of the junction unmatched. This CDR3 has 13 residues. The DNA for the CDR3 is TGTGCCAGCAGCCCGGGACAGGATGAAAAACTGTTTTTT. Its protein product is CASSPGQDEKLFF.

The chain recombines TRBV28 with TRBJ1-2; 7 positions agree with TRBD1. CDR1 MDHEN and CDR2 SYDVKM come from the germline V gene. The CDR3 totals 14 residues. Trimming cost V 4 bases and J 4 bases; bases outside gene matches: 6. The CDR3 DNA reads TGTGCCAGCAGTTCGGACAGGTTCTCCTATGGCTACACCTTC. Translating it yields CASSSDRFSYGYTF.

The chain uses TRBV7-9 and TRBJ2-3, with D maybe TRBD1 (6 bases). V shed 2 bases and J shed 3 bases, with 18 bases lying between them. The CDR3 loop spans 17 amino acids. The germline V gene encodes CDR1 SEHNR and CDR2 FQNEAQ (reference sequence). The CDR3 sequence: CASSLNWGQLGTDTQYF. For the CDR3, the DNA is TGTGCCAGCAGCTTAAATTGGGGACAATTGGGGACAGATACGCAGTATTTT.

This chain connects TRBV7-9 to TRBJ2-3, with a weak D call TRBD1 (6 bases). CDR1 and CDR2 (germline): SEHNR, FQNEAQ (reference sequence). V lost 4 bases to trimming and J lost 7 bases, with 15 bases between them. The CDR3 loop spans 14 amino acids. The CDR3 reads CASSSGQILNTQYF. CDR3 nucleotides: TGTGCCAGCAGCTCGGGACAAATATTAAATACGCAGTATTTT.

This rearrangement joins TRBV11-2 to TRBJ2-3; 10 bases align to TRBD2. Germline CDR1 is SGHAT and CDR2 is FQNNGV. Trimming cost V 5 bases and J 11 bases; bases outside gene matches: 4. The CDR3 has 12 residues. The CDR3 DNA reads as TGTGCCAGCAGCCTAGCGGGAGCCGAGCAGTATTTT. It specifies CASSLAGAEQYF.

The chain employs TRBV29-1 and TRBJ2-4; the D gene is possibly TRBD1 (7 bases). CDR3 length: 13 amino acids. The germline CDR1 and CDR2 sequences are SQVTM and ANQGSEA. Between the trimmed V and J ends, which lost 7 bases and 7 bases, there was a span of 17 bases. CDR3 DNA sequence: TGCAGCGCCGCGGGACAGTTGGGGAACATTCAGTACTTC. This codes for CSAAGQLGNIQYF.

The chain combines TRBV19 with TRBJ2-7; D unclear. The CDR3 is 15 residues long. The germline V gene has CDR1 LNHDA and CDR2 SQIVND (reference sequence). Trimming shortened V by 5 bases and J by 4 bases, and 18 bases separated the two germline ends. The CDR3 coding sequence is TGTGCCAGTAGTCCCACGGCTGCGGCTCAATACGAGCAGTACTTC. Translating it yields CASSPTAAAQYEQYF.

V is TRBV27 and J is TRBJ1-4; the match to TRBD1 covers 9 bases. J lost 0 bases, V lost 5 bases, and 13 bases had no gene match. The CDR3 has 19 residues. Germline values: CDR1 MNHEY, CDR2 SMNVEV (reference sequence). The CDR3 region is CASSKDTGGPYTTNEKLFF. The CDR3 DNA is TGTGCCAGCAGTAAGGATACAGGGGGCCCCTACACAACTAATGAAAAACTGTTTTTT.

V is TRBV5-8 and J is TRBJ2-5; TRBD1 matches at 10 bases. With 0 bases clipped from V and 2 bases from J, the junction kept 1 base outside the gene matches. The CDR3 extends over 15 amino acids. Germline V CDR1 and CDR2: SGHTS, YDEGEE. CDR3 loop: CASSLGDRGQETQYF. The CDR3 DNA sequence: TGTGCCAGCAGCTTGGGGGACAGGGGACAAGAGACCCAGTACTTC.

V and J are TRBV29-1 and TRBJ1-2; weak D call: TRBD1 (6 bases). The CDR3 is made up of 12 amino acids. Germline V lookup: CDR1 SQVTM, CDR2 ANQGSEA. Trimming took 4 bases from V and 7 from J, leaving 13 bases between them. CDR3 bases: TGCAGCGTTGGGTCAGGGGCGTCTGGCTACACCTTC. Translation: CSVGSGASGYTF.

The rearrangement joins TRBV5-1 to TRBJ2-3, with D perhaps matching TRBD1 (6 bases). CDR1 and CDR2 (germline): SGHRS, YFSETQ. Trimming cost V 3 bases and J 2 bases, with 13 bases left between them. This CDR3 region has 15 residues. The CDR3: CASSSRQAPTDTQYF. The CDR3 nucleotides are TGCGCCAGCAGCTCCCGACAGGCTCCCACAGATACGCAGTATTTT.

The J gene is TRBJ1-5, the V gene TRBV7-2, with 7 bases matching TRBD1. The CDR3 has 15 residues. With 1 base clipped from V and 6 bases from J, the junction kept 6 bases outside the gene matches. The V gene's germline CDR1 is SGHTA and CDR2 FQGNSA. CDR3 loop: CASSLGQGGGQPQHF. The CDR3 DNA is TGTGCCAGCAGCTTAGGACAGGGAGGCGGTCAGCCCCAGCATTTT.

The chain couples TRBV9 to TRBJ2-5; D uncertain. This CDR3 is built from 13 residues. V was cut by 2 bases and J by 2 bases, with 7 bases left in between. CDR1 and CDR2 from the germline V gene are SGDLS and YYNGEE. CDR3: CASSVSHQETQYF. The CDR3 nucleotides are TGTGCCAGCAGCGTGTCACATCAAGAGACCCAGTACTTC.

The V call is TRBV5-1, the J call TRBJ2-2; the D gene is possibly TRBD2 (5 bases). The germline gives CDR1 SGHRS, CDR2 YFSETQ. Trimming removed 0 bases at V and 4 bases at J, with 7 bases between. The CDR3 is made up of 14 amino acids. CDR3 region: CASSLVGLTGELFF. CDR3 nucleotides: TGCGCCAGCAGCTTGGTAGGACTCACCGGGGAGCTGTTTTTT.